Shown below are 6 T cell receptor beta chains from a single sample sequenced in a study of T-cell reconstitution after alpha-beta-depleted transplantation in children. A TCRbeta library incorporating unique molecular identifiers was prepared. MiXCR, run by TCRdb on the PCR reads, gives a single entry per CDR3 protein. The sample yields 300,000 to 350,000 distinct CDR3 sequences, around 25% seen once. Specimen: PBMCs, mostly from graft donor cells, collected 180 days after TCRalphabeta/CD19-depleted stem cell transplant. The receptor source for this set is a male patient aged 10 to 17 who had a stem cell transplant for acute lymphoblastic leukemia, so the T cells may come from the graft donor.

This clonotype has a handful of counts. The chain links TRBV7-2 to TRBJ1-4; possible D gene TRBD1, 6 bases. CDR1 is SGHTA and CDR2 is FQGNSA in the germline V gene. Trimming shortened V by 5 bases and J by 5 bases, and 15 bases separated the two germline ends. There are 15 residues in the CDR3. The CDR3 nucleotides are TGTGCCAGCAGCCCCCAAGGGGGGCGGAATGAAAAACTGTTTTTT. Translating gives CASSPQGGRNEKLFF.

The chain's CDR3 is CASSYGRRRYEQYF. Here the CDR3 DNA reads TGTGCCAGCAGCTATGGTCGCAGGAGGTACGAGCAGTACTTC. The chain is built from TRBV11-2 and TRBJ2-7, with D possibly TRBD2 on 5 matching bases. This CDR3 is 14 amino acids long. Trimming removed 4 bases from V and 4 bases from J, with 14 bases in between. CDR1 SGHAT and CDR2 FQNNGV come from the germline V gene.

The chain joins TRBV25-1 to TRBJ2-3; D gene uncertain. Trimming removed 4 bases from V and 7 bases from J, with 15 bases in between. Germline V CDR1 and CDR2: MGHDK, SYGVNS. The CDR3 loop spans 14 amino acids. As DNA, the CDR3 is TGTGCCAGCAGTGCTTCAGGTTGGGTCCATACGCAGTATTTT. This translates into CASSASGWVHTQYF.

The chain recombines TRBV6-5 with TRBJ2-7; 9 bases fit TRBD1. Trimming cost V 2 bases and J 3 bases; bases outside gene matches: 8. CDR3 size: 16 residues. Germline V gives CDR1 MNHEY, CDR2 SVGAGI. The CDR3 region has the DNA TGTGCCAGCAGTTACCCTGCTATGACAGGGGGCTACGAGCAGTACTTC. Residues: CASSYPAMTGGYEQYF.

This clonotype has a handful of counts. The chain links TRBV10-3 to TRBJ2-7, with 9 bases aligning to TRBD1. Germline assignment: CDR1 ENHRY and CDR2 SYGVKD. The CDR3 has 13 amino acids. J was trimmed by 5 bases and V by 7 bases; bases with no gene match: 6. CDR3 DNA: TGTGCCATCACCCGGGACAGGGCCAACGAGCAGTACTTC. The encoded protein is CAITRDRANEQYF.

This clonotype was observed a few times. DNA for the CDR3: TGTGCCAGCAGTCCTGACAGGCACTATGGCTACACCTTC. As protein: CASSPDRHYGYTF. The V gene is TRBV12-3 or TRBV12-4, the J gene TRBJ1-2; TRBD1 is a possible D gene (6 bases). The CDR3 is made up of 13 amino acids. V shed 5 bases and J shed 3 bases, with 10 bases lying between them.